The clone carrying this T cell receptor beta chain was detected ten times or more. Its antigen is unidentified. CDR1 is SGHTA and CDR2 is FQGNSA in the germline V gene. J gave up 1 base and V 5 bases, and 4 bases lay outside the gene matches. This CDR3 region has 17 residues. This entry is derived from a study of CD8 T cells in ankylosing spondylitis. In making TCR beta libraries, quantitative 5'-RACE with molecular barcodes was used. In TCRdb, the 5' RACE reads were re-called with MiXCR into one record per CDR3 protein. The sample has some 840,000 distinct CDR3 sequences, roughly 12% seen once. Study-wide results and caveats: For ankylosing spondylitis blood, a TCR beta motif of 8 or 9 highly homologous variants appeared characteristic.

The TCR sequence derives from a male donor with ankylosing spondylitis. The rearrangement joins TRBV7-2 to TRBJ2-2; 13 nucleotides agree with TRBD2. The sequencing sample was made of blood, either unsorted or a sorted T cell fraction (not recorded which). The CDR3 is CASSRTSGGLNTGELFF. As DNA, the CDR3 is TGTGCCAGCAGCCGGACTAGCGGGGGCCTGAACACCGGGGAGCTGTTTTTT.